This TCR beta chain came from a study of radiotherapy plus CTLA-4 blockade in lung cancer. Broader study findings: Researchers report tumor-derived TCR clones expanding in blood after radiotherapy plus ipilimumab.

Enrolled patients, whose metastatic non-small-cell lung cancer was chemo-refractory, received focal radiation plus CTLA-4 blockade with ipilimumab. The table came from immunoSEQ multiplex PCR; TCRdb's copy has only in-frame clones and leaves some out. The data hold tens of thousands of clones, with under 80% observed a single time. CDR1 and CDR2 from the germline V gene are LNHNV and YYDKDF (reference sequence). This CDR3 contains 15 residues. Unmatched junction bases numbered 6, after V lost 1 base and J lost 6 bases. In regard to this clone: The antigen is not known.

V gene TRBV15 combines with J gene TRBJ2-1; 7 bases fit TRBD1. The sample in question was peripheral blood, obtained from a patient treated with radiotherapy plus ipilimumab. This TCR derives from a human donor with non-small cell lung cancer who had a complete response to radiotherapy plus ipilimumab. For the CDR3, the DNA is TGTGCCACCAGCAGAGGCGAACAGGGGTTCAATGAGCAGTTCTTC. Protein sequence: CATSRGEQGFNEQFF.